This T cell receptor beta chain was sequenced during a study of T cell repertoires in cytomegalovirus infection. Whole-study context: Public TCR beta signatures marked donors with CMV infection and the matching HLA. Study-level points and caveats: HLA-C-restricted TCR beta clonotypes specific for CMV led the ex vivo response.

This clonotype was seen repeatedly, ten times or more. Its antigen is unknown. TCRdb independently ran MiXCR on the reads; one entry per CDR3 protein. The repertoire has almost 550,000 distinct CDR3 sequences, about 15% of them found once; the top ten carry roughly a quarter. Trimming took off 1 base at V and 6 bases at J, with 10 bases between the two ends. The CDR3 consists of 14 residues. Germline V gene data show CDR1 as SGHAT and CDR2 as FQNNGV. The TCR comes from a human donor in good health (CMV status not recorded). Some clones in this sample may be carry-over from other donors' samples. This sequence joins TRBV11-2 and TRBJ2-1; no definite D call. The sequenced sample consisted of CD8+ T cells from PBMCs. CDR3 nucleotide sequence: TGTGCCAGCAGCTTAGTTTGGAGTGGCAATGAGCAGTTCTTC. The encoded protein is CASSLVWSGNEQFF.